The clone carrying this T cell receptor (beta chain) was picked up many times. The CDR3 has 14 amino acids. Deletions cut 3 bases from V and 1 base from J, with 6 bases between. The germline V gene has CDR1 ENHRY and CDR2 SYGVKD. TCRdb's copy holds only in-frame clones and misses some; the assay was immunoSEQ multiplex PCR. The sample shows 450,000 or so clones, 80% to 95% of them seen only once. This sample was included in a study of blood T cell repertoires in COVID-19. Background on the study: COVID-19 samples collected from the United States, Italy and Spain covered acute and convalescent phases. The cDNA or gDNA used as material had been derived from T cells, B-cell-depleted T cells, or PBMCs.

Participants, 18 to 89 years old, spanned 25 or so US areas. Two negative PCRs, clearance, or symptom resolution were required of recovered Cohort 3 donors. The TCR was taken from a man between 18 and 35 years old who had recovered from COVID-19. Specimen: PBMCs or T cells enriched from blood (not recorded which). This rearrangement joins TRBV10-3 to TRBJ2-2; D unresolved. Here the CDR3 reads CAISDQRNTGELFF. Written as DNA, the CDR3 is TGTGCCATCAGTGATCAGCGGAACACCGGGGAGCTGTTTTTT.